This T cell receptor beta chain was recorded in a study of shared clonotypes between healthy human individuals. Using immunoSEQ multiplex PCR, the repertoire was profiled, and TCRdb retains in-frame clones only, with some absent. The data contain approximately 2.5 million clones, about 92% of them singletons. The sequence was collected from a man aged 18 to 30 in good health. The material sequenced was naive CD4+ T cells sorted from blood. The subset here: CD45RA+ positively selected.

The CDR3 region is CASSSFYRDRVRNNEQFF. The CDR3 bases are TGTGCCAGCAGCTCTTTCTACCGCGACAGGGTACGGAACAATGAGCAGTTCTTC. V and J are TRBV5-6 and TRBJ2-1, with TRBD1 identical over 7 bases. The CDR3 totals 18 residues. Germline loops: CDR1 SGHDT, CDR2 YYEEEE. Trimming took 3 bases from V and 5 from J; bases not matched to a gene: 17.